Listed here are 18 T cell receptor beta chains from one sample, sequenced in a study of graft-versus-host responses after intestinal transplantation. Their cognate antigens are unknown. Produced via immunoSEQ multiplex PCR; TCRdb's table is partial and in-frame only. The data hold approximately 100,000 clones, with roughly 87% observed a single time. Here the sequenced sample was unstimulated CD4+ T cells sorted from spleen or lymph node cells, taken before intestinal transplant. The receptors stem from a human donor who received an intestinal transplant.

The genes are TRBV7-6 and TRBJ1-1; D call uncertain. Per germline, CDR1 SGHVS and CDR2 FNYEAQ. Trimming cost V 5 bases and J 1 base, with 8 bases left between them. CDR3 length equals 13 residues. The CDR3: CASSPGRNTEAFF. CDR3 in DNA: TGTGCCAGCAGCCCTGGTCGGAACACTGAAGCTTTCTTT.

V usage is TRBV27 and J usage is TRBJ1-2, with D possibly TRBD1 on 5 matching bases. This CDR3 is built from 14 residues. The V gene lost 4 bases and the J gene lost 4 bases, with 13 bases spanning the gap. Germline-derived CDR1 and CDR2 are MNHEY and SMNVEV (reference sequence). This CDR3 reads CASSSSGTIYGYTF. CDR3 DNA sequence: TGTGCCAGCAGTTCCTCCGGGACCATCTATGGCTACACCTTC.

The gene calls are TRBV2 and TRBJ2-1; no clear D gene. Germline CDR1 reads SNHLY; CDR2 reads FYNNEI. This CDR3 has 13 amino acids. Trimming cost V 10 bases and J 3 bases, with 13 bases left between them. CDR3 in DNA: TGTGCCACCTCCCTGGAAAGCTACAATGAGCAGTTCTTC. Translated: CATSLESYNEQFF. The full variable domain, its missing parts supplied by reference TRBV2 and TRBJ2-1, is EPEVTQTPSHQVTQMGQEVILRCVPISNHLYFYWYRQILGQKVEFLVSFYNNEISEKSEIFDDQFSVERPDGSNFTLKIRSTKLEDSAMYFCATSLESYNEQFFGPGTRLTVL.

The table lists this clone with a count of one. The chain joins TRBV2 to TRBJ1-1; D ambiguous. The CDR3 runs 13 residues. Trimming left V 4 bases short and J 7 bases short, with 13 bases between. Looked up from germline, CDR1 is SNHLY and CDR2 is FYNNEI. DNA for the CDR3: TGTGCCAGCAGTGTTATTGCAGGCGATGAAGCTTTCTTT. This gives the protein CASSVIAGDEAFF.

This rearrangement joins TRBV4-1 to TRBJ2-1; D tentatively reads TRBD1 or TRBD2 (5 bases each). This CDR3 region has 16 residues. Per germline, CDR1 MGHRA and CDR2 YSYEKL. Trimming took 0 bases from V and 0 from J, leaving 9 bases between them. The CDR3 is CASSQDRDHSYNEQFF. The CDR3 bases are TGCGCCAGCAGCCAAGACCGGGACCACTCCTACAATGAGCAGTTCTTC.

The chain is built from TRBV28 and TRBJ2-1, with D unresolved. The CDR3 is 8 residues long. The V gene's germline CDR1 is MDHEN and CDR2 SYDVKM. The CDR3 DNA reads as TGTGGTCCGAATGAGCAGTTCTTC. It translates to CGPNEQFF.

The V and J genes are TRBV14 and TRBJ2-1; D not resolved. Germline CDR1 is SGHDN and CDR2 is FVKESK. The CDR3 is made up of 14 amino acids. V was trimmed by 5 bases and J by 5 bases, leaving 13 bases between them. CDR3: CASSFLGIDNEQFF. CDR3 nucleotides: TGTGCCAGCAGCTTTCTAGGGATAGACAATGAGCAGTTCTTC.

The genes are TRBV28 and TRBJ2-7; D possibly uses TRBD1 or TRBD2 (5 bases each). Per germline, CDR1 MDHEN and CDR2 SYDVKM. The CDR3 runs 12 residues. Trimming shortened V by 5 bases and J by 3 bases, and 8 bases separated the two germline ends. The chain's CDR3 is CASSLGRYEQYF. The CDR3 DNA is TGTGCCAGCAGTCTGGGACGCTACGAGCAGTACTTC. The full variable domain, completed using reference TRBV28 and TRBJ2-7, is DVKVTQSSRYLVKRTGEKVFLECVQDMDHENMFWYRQDPGLGLRLIYFSYDVKMKEKGDIPEGYSVSREKKERFSLILESASTNQTSMYLCASSLGRYEQYFGPGTRLTVT.

Here the CDR3 DNA reads TGTGCCAGCAGCTCGCTGCTGGGACTAGCGGGACCCTCGCGACGGTTCTTC. Protein product: CASSSLLGLAGPSRRFF. V gene TRBV7-9 combines with J gene TRBJ2-1, with 13 positions matching TRBD2. V gave up 4 bases and J gave up 15 bases; unmatched junction bases: 18. Germline V gene lookup returns CDR1 SEHNR and CDR2 FQNEAQ (reference sequence). The CDR3 runs to 17 residues.

The genes are TRBV4-1 and TRBJ2-1; tentatively, D is TRBD2 (6 bases). The CDR3 runs 14 residues. Trimming shortened V by 3 bases and J by 7 bases, and 13 bases separated the two germline ends. Germline V lookup: CDR1 MGHRA, CDR2 YSYEKL. The CDR3 bases are TGCGCCAGCAGCCAGCTCACCCGGGGGAATGAGCAGTTCTTC. It is translated as CASSQLTRGNEQFF.

With regard to this clone: Other nucleotide sequences from this sample produce the same CDR3. The chain uses TRBV6-5 and TRBJ1-5; the D gene is possibly TRBD1 (6 bases). Germline V gives CDR1 MNHEY, CDR2 SVGAGI. The CDR3 has 13 amino acids. Deletions cut 6 bases from V and 1 base from J, with 7 bases between. In nucleotides, the CDR3 is TGTGCCAGCAGCGACAGGAGCAATCAGCCCCAGCATTTT. This codes for CASSDRSNQPQHF.

This chain connects TRBV7-3 to TRBJ2-2, with 9 bases that match TRBD1. There are 16 residues in the CDR3. V was clipped by 8 bases and J by 6 bases; unmatched bases: 13. Germline V gene lookup returns CDR1 SGHTA and CDR2 FQGTGA. The CDR3 nucleotides are TGTGCCAGCGCAAATCCCTCTAGACAGGGGGCCGGGGAGCTGTTTTTT. Its protein product is CASANPSRQGAGELFF. The full variable domain, its missing parts supplied by reference TRBV7-3 and TRBJ2-2, is GAGVSQTPSNKVTEKGKYVELRCDPISGHTALYWYRQSLGQGPEFLIYFQGTGAADDSGLPNDRFFAVRPEGSVSTLKIQRTERGDSAVYLCASANPSRQGAGELFFGEGSRLTVL.

CDR3 region: CASSLGVTSGIGTQYF. CDR3 DNA sequence: TGTGCCAGCAGCTTAGGGGTGACTAGCGGGATAGGGACCCAGTACTTC. The chain recombines TRBV7-7 with TRBJ2-5; TRBD2 matches 11 bases. The CDR3 spans 16 residues. Unmatched junction bases numbered 8, after V lost 1 base and J lost 7 bases. Per germline, CDR1 SSHAT and CDR2 FNYEAQ (reference sequence). The full variable domain, rest sourced from reference TRBV7-7 and TRBJ2-5, is GAGVSQSPRYKVTKRGQDVTLRCDPISSHATLYWYQQALGQGPEFLTYFNYEAQPDKSGLPSDRFSAERPEGSISTLTIQRTEQRDSAMYRCASSLGVTSGIGTQYFGPGTRLLVL.

The gene calls are TRBV6-5 and TRBJ1-1, with 7 bases aligning to TRBD1. The CDR3 runs to 13 residues. Trimming at V came to 6 bases and at J to 3 bases, leaving 4 bases not matched to a gene. Germline values: CDR1 MNHEY, CDR2 SVGAGI. The CDR3 nucleotides are TGTGCCAGCAGCTGGGACAGCTACACTGAAGCTTTCTTT. It is translated as CASSWDSYTEAFF.

This chain connects TRBV2 to TRBJ2-1, with D tentatively TRBD1 (5 bases). In germline, CDR1 is SNHLY, CDR2 FYNNEI. The CDR3 is made up of 14 amino acids. The V end lost 6 bases, the J end lost 6 bases, and 15 bases lay between the germline ends. CDR3 region: CASSDDRRFNEQFF. In DNA, the CDR3 is TGTGCCAGCAGCGACGACAGAAGGTTCAATGAGCAGTTCTTC.

This chain links TRBV6-5 with TRBJ2-7; a weak D match, TRBD2 (5 bases). The CDR3 contains 13 residues. The V gene lost 6 bases and the J gene lost 2 bases, with 11 bases spanning the gap. Germline CDR1 and CDR2: MNHEY and SVGAGI. The CDR3: CASRPGNTYEQYF. For the CDR3, the DNA is TGTGCCAGCAGGCCGGGGAACACCTACGAGCAGTACTTC.

This clone was recorded once. V usage is TRBV19 and J usage is TRBJ1-5; 9 bases line up with TRBD1. V trimming: 4 bases; J trimming: 3 bases; junction bases outside the gene matches: 10. Germline V gives CDR1 LNHDA, CDR2 SQIVND (reference sequence). The CDR3 is 17 amino acids. The CDR3: CASSTRPGTGFNQPQHF. CDR3 in DNA: TGTGCCAGTAGTACTCGTCCCGGGACAGGGTTCAATCAGCCCCAGCATTTT.

V and J are TRBV14 and TRBJ2-1, with 11 bases identical to TRBD2. Germline CDR1 and CDR2: SGHDN and FVKESK. Trimming removed 4 bases from V and 8 bases from J; junction bases left unmatched: 7. The length of the CDR3 is 15 residues. CDR3 loop: CASSPTSGIVDEQFF. In nucleotides, the CDR3 is TGTGCCAGCAGCCCGACTAGCGGGATTGTCGATGAGCAGTTCTTC.